These 27 T cell receptor beta chains were sequenced from one sample in a study of shared clonotypes between healthy human individuals. The data were produced by immunoSEQ multiplex PCR, yet TCRdb's version contains in-frame clones alone and is incomplete. The sample contains 450,000 to 650,000 clones, about 80% of which appear only once. Sample: PBMCs. These receptors all come from a woman aged 40 to 55 in good health. Some clones in this sample may be carry-over from other donors' samples.

This chain uses TRBV7-2 with TRBJ2-7, with D maybe TRBD2 (7 bases). The CDR3 runs to 14 residues. Between the trimmed V and J ends, which lost 2 bases and 4 bases, there was a span of 12 bases. Germline-derived CDR1 and CDR2 are SGHTA and FQGNSA. This CDR3 reads CASSLRGARYEQYF. CDR3 sequence (DNA): TGTGCCAGCAGCTTACGGGGGGCTAGGTACGAGCAGTACTTC.

This sequence joins TRBV7-3 and TRBJ2-1, with TRBD2 as a possible D gene (6 bases). The V gene's germline CDR1 is SGHTA and CDR2 FQGTGA. CDR3 length equals 16 residues. Trimming left V 5 bases short and J 4 bases short, with 18 bases between. The CDR3 region is CASSPRTTTNYNEQFF. CDR3 nucleotide sequence: TGTGCCAGCAGCCCACGGACTACAACAAATTACAATGAGCAGTTCTTC.

Worth noting for this clone: In this CDR3 the conserved last residue, phenylalanine or tryptophan, is missing, so a read error is likely. It is unclear where the CDR3 begins or ends on the DNA, so no DNA is shown, and the CDR3 is as TCRdb lists it. The chain carries TRBV30 and TRBJ2-3. Germline lookup yields CDR1 GTSNPN and CDR2 SVGIG (reference sequence). The CDR3 has 12 residues if both end residues are counted. The CDR3 reads CAWDPVGQAPRV.

The chain has TRBV7-9 and TRBJ2-7, with D perhaps TRBD1 (5 bases). V was shortened by 1 base and J by 7 bases, with 8 bases between the two germline ends. The CDR3 loop spans 12 amino acids. Germline V gives CDR1 SEHNR, CDR2 FQNEAQ (reference sequence). The CDR3 spells CASSLGRTEQYF. CDR3 sequence (DNA): TGTGCCAGCAGCTTAGGAAGGACAGAGCAGTACTTC.

The J gene is TRBJ2-1, the V gene TRBV5-4; 8 nucleotides align to TRBD2. There are 16 residues in the CDR3. The junction had 10 bases not matched to a gene; V was cut back by 4 bases and J by 4 bases. Germline assignment: CDR1 SGHNT and CDR2 YYREEE (reference sequence). CDR3 nucleotide sequence: TGTGCCAGCAGCCCGGCGGGGGGAGAGACATACAATGAGCAGTTCTTC. Protein product: CASSPAGGETYNEQFF.

This clone occurred many times. V gene TRBV11-2 combines with J gene TRBJ2-3, with 9 bases matching TRBD1. V was pared by 2 bases and J by 3 bases, with 12 bases of the junction left unmatched. This CDR3 region has 18 residues. Germline-derived CDR1 and CDR2 are SGHAT and FQNNGV. The CDR3 DNA follows: TGTGCCAGCAGCTTAACGTCTCCTAAGGACAGGGGAACAGATACGCAGTATTTT. It specifies CASSLTSPKDRGTDTQYF.

This clone was seen a single time. The genes are TRBV10-1 and TRBJ1-1, with 9 bases that match TRBD1. The germline CDR1 and CDR2 sequences are WNHNN and SYGVQD (reference sequence). J was trimmed by 4 bases and V by 5 bases; bases with no gene match: 2. CDR3 size: 13 residues. CDR3: CASSLGQGTEAFF. The CDR3 nucleotides read TGCGCCAGCAGTTTGGGACAGGGCACTGAAGCTTTCTTT.

The gene calls are TRBV5-1 and TRBJ1-1, with 8 bases lining up with TRBD1. With V trimmed by 3 bases and J by 0 bases, 10 bases remained unmatched. This CDR3 is 17 amino acids long. CDR1 SGHRS and CDR2 YFSETQ come from the germline V gene. The CDR3 DNA reads TGCGCCAGCAGCTCCTGGACAGGGCGGGGGATGAACACTGAAGCTTTCTTT. Amino acids: CASSSWTGRGMNTEAFF.

This sequence joins TRBV7-8 and TRBJ2-3; D is unresolved. Germline V gene data show CDR1 as SGHVS and CDR2 as FQNEAQ. V was cut by 3 bases and J by 3 bases, with 16 bases left in between. The CDR3 extends over 16 amino acids. CDR3 region: CASSFKRWETTDTQYF. In DNA, the CDR3 is TGTGCCAGCAGCTTCAAGAGGTGGGAAACAACAGATACGCAGTATTTT.

The chain links TRBV7-3 to TRBJ2-3, with 8 bases identical to TRBD1. The CDR3 covers 16 residues. V lost 2 bases to trimming and J lost 0 bases; unmatched junction nucleotides: 4. CDR1 is SGHTA, CDR2 FQGTGA, per germline. CDR3: CASSLDRGGSTDTQYF. CDR3 DNA: TGTGCCAGCAGCTTAGACAGGGGAGGAAGCACAGATACGCAGTATTTT.

This clone was seen only once. V is TRBV27 and J is TRBJ2-7; 12 bases align to TRBD2. Germline trimming cut 8 bases from V and 6 bases from J; bases unmatched to any gene: 8. CDR3 size: 14 residues. Germline V gene data show CDR1 as MNHEY and CDR2 as SMNVEV (reference sequence). The CDR3 sequence is CASSLAGGPREQYF. DNA of the CDR3: TGTGCCAGCTCTCTAGCGGGAGGGCCTCGCGAGCAGTACTTC.

CDR3 coding DNA: TGTGCCATCAGAACCTCACCCTCTGGAAACACCATATATTTT. Amino acids: CAIRTSPSGNTIYF. V usage is TRBV10-3 and J usage is TRBJ1-3, with D uncertain. V gave up 6 bases and J gave up 0 bases, with 9 bases separating them. Germline V CDR1 and CDR2: ENHRY, SYGVKD. The length of the CDR3 is 14 residues.

The V call is TRBV6-4, the J call TRBJ1-2, with D unresolved. The V end lost 3 bases, the J end lost 5 bases, and 10 bases lay between the germline ends. The CDR3 is 13 residues long. Germline values: CDR1 MRHNA, CDR2 SNTAGT. In DNA, the CDR3 is TGTGCCAGCAGTGATCGGGGAGGATATGGCTACACCTTC. This sequence encodes CASSDRGGYGYTF.

CDR3 region: CASSQGPGQAQPQHF. In DNA form, the CDR3 reads TGCGCCAGCAGCCAAGGCCCCGGACAGGCTCAGCCCCAGCATTTT. The J gene is TRBJ1-5, the V gene TRBV4-1; TRBD1 agrees at 7 bases. Trimming took 1 base from V and 6 from J; bases not matched to a gene: 6. The CDR3 runs 15 residues. From germline, CDR1 is MGHRA and CDR2 YSYEKL.

The chain links TRBV7-9 to TRBJ2-7; D unclear. The CDR3 runs 12 residues. The germline gives CDR1 SEHNR, CDR2 FQNEAQ (reference sequence). The V and J ends lost 2 bases and 2 bases respectively, with 4 bases between them. The CDR3 region is CASSLYTYEQYF. In nucleotides, the CDR3 is TGTGCCAGCAGCTTATACACCTACGAGCAGTACTTC.

The CDR3 is CASSLGNRVIGELFF. The CDR3 nucleotides are TGTGCCAGCAGCTTAGGAAACAGGGTTATCGGGGAGCTGTTTTTT. The chain recombines TRBV7-9 with TRBJ2-2; D is possibly TRBD1 (6 bases). Between the trimmed V and J ends, which lost 1 base and 7 bases, there was a span of 13 bases. This CDR3 has 15 residues. Germline V gene data show CDR1 as SEHNR and CDR2 as FQNEAQ (reference sequence).

This clone was detected only once. This rearrangement joins TRBV29-1 to TRBJ2-7; D remains ambiguous. CDR1 and CDR2 from the germline V gene are SQVTM and ANQGSEA. The CDR3 consists of 13 residues. V was shortened by 4 bases and J by 0 bases, with 10 bases between the two germline ends. The CDR3 here is CSVGQYSSYEQYF. The CDR3 nucleotides are TGCAGCGTTGGTCAGTACAGCTCCTACGAGCAGTACTTC.

This clone was detected ten times or more. This chain joins TRBV6-1 and TRBJ2-7; D possibly corresponds to TRBD1 (6 bases). Trimming left V 0 bases short and J 3 bases short, with 12 bases between. CDR3 length: 15 residues. CDR1 and CDR2 (germline): MNHNS, SASEGT. The CDR3 loop is CASSEALGGSYEQYF. CDR3 nucleotides: TGTGCCAGCAGTGAAGCCCTAGGGGGTAGCTACGAGCAGTACTTC.

The rearrangement joins TRBV9 to TRBJ1-1; D gene ambiguous. The germline V gene has CDR1 SGDLS and CDR2 YYNGEE. V dropped 0 bases and J dropped 4 bases, with 16 bases sitting between them. CDR3 length equals 16 residues. The CDR3 here is CASSVGPPGVVTEAFF. CDR3 nucleotides: TGTGCCAGCAGCGTAGGCCCCCCAGGCGTGGTCACTGAAGCTTTCTTT.

The chain uses TRBV5-1 and TRBJ1-1, with D tentatively TRBD1 (6 bases). The CDR3 totals 15 residues. V was trimmed by 2 bases and J by 2 bases, leaving 13 bases between them. In germline, CDR1 is SGHRS, CDR2 YFSETQ. As DNA, the CDR3 is TGCGCCAGCAGCTTTCAAACAGGGTCCAACACTGAAGCTTTCTTT. Translated, it gives CASSFQTGSNTEAFF.

This clone was counted ten times or more. Other DNA sequences within the sample encode an identical CDR3. This chain links TRBV6-6 with TRBJ1-1, with 7 bases identical to TRBD1. The CDR3 length is 14 residues. J was trimmed by 7 bases and V by 0 bases; bases with no gene match: 5. The germline V gene encodes CDR1 MNHNY and CDR2 SVGAGI (reference sequence). DNA for the CDR3: TGTGCCAGCAGTTACTCGACCAGGGGGGATGAAGCTTTCTTT. It translates to CASSYSTRGDEAFF.

The chain couples TRBV6-6 to TRBJ1-5, with 9 bases aligning to TRBD1. The CDR3 has 15 residues. V gave up 6 bases and J gave up 0 bases; unmatched junction bases: 3. Per germline, CDR1 MNHNY and CDR2 SVGAGI (reference sequence). The CDR3 spells CASRGGQGSNQPQHF. CDR3 DNA: TGTGCCAGCAGAGGGGGACAGGGTAGCAATCAGCCCCAGCATTTT.

The gene calls are TRBV7-2 and TRBJ1-3, with 7 nucleotides matching TRBD1. Germline CDR1 and CDR2: SGHTA and FQGNSA. The CDR3 spans 17 residues. The junction had 14 bases not matched to a gene; V was cut back by 5 bases and J by 4 bases. CDR3 sequence (DNA): TGTGCCAGCAGCACTCCATGGGGGGGACAGAAAGGAAACACCATATATTTT. It codes for CASSTPWGGQKGNTIYF.

The chain carries TRBV11-2 and TRBJ1-3; D not resolved. Trimming left V 1 base short and J 0 bases short, with 13 bases between. Germline V lookup: CDR1 SGHAT, CDR2 FQNNGV. The CDR3 consists of 17 residues. CDR3 in DNA: TGTGCCAGCAGCTTAGGATCTGCACCTTTCTCTGGAAACACCATATATTTT. Translating it yields CASSLGSAPFSGNTIYF.

This clone came up a few times. CDR3 amino acids: CASTRQGEREKLFF. The CDR3 nucleotides read TGTGCCAGCACTAGACAGGGGGAAAGAGAAAAACTGTTTTTT. The rearrangement links TRBV28 to TRBJ1-4; 9 bases agree with TRBD1. Trimming cost V 7 bases and J 8 bases; bases outside gene matches: 8. Germline loops: CDR1 MDHEN, CDR2 SYDVKM. The CDR3 sequence is 14 residues long.

The V gene is TRBV27, the J gene TRBJ2-7; weak D call: TRBD1 (5 bases). Germline loops: CDR1 MNHEY, CDR2 SMNVEV (reference sequence). The ends were cut back, 9 bases at V and 3 bases at J, with 18 bases in the middle. The CDR3 sequence is 14 residues long. The CDR3 region has the DNA TGTGCCAGTTCTCCTTCATTGGACATCTACGAGCAGTACTTC. This encodes CASSPSLDIYEQYF.

In nucleotides, the CDR3 is TGTGCCAGCAGCTTACGGGACAGGGGCCCGAGGGAGGCTTTCTTT. Protein product: CASSLRDRGPREAFF. The chain couples TRBV11-2 to TRBJ1-1; 10 bases match TRBD1. V shed 2 bases, J shed 11 bases, and the junction held 11 bases outside the gene matches. This CDR3 spans 15 amino acids. Germline CDR1 is SGHAT and CDR2 is FQNNGV.